The 16 T cell receptor beta chains in this list originate from one sample, sequenced in a study of cytomegalovirus exposure and HLA in healthy donors. The PCR ran on 60 Vbeta and 13 Jbeta primers. Libraries were prepared by immunoSEQ multiplex PCR; TCRdb keeps only in-frame clonotypes and omits some of them. Among some 200,000 clones, about 81% were seen once, and the ten largest hold under 7.5%. The specimen was PBMCs. These receptors all stem from a woman aged 45-65 years in good health and CMV-seropositive.

The chain combines TRBV11-2 with TRBJ2-5, with 11 bases fitting TRBD2. After removal of 5 bases from V and 4 bases from J, the junction contained 9 bases not matched to a gene. The CDR3 totals 16 residues. Germline CDR1 reads SGHAT; CDR2 reads FQNNGV. This CDR3 reads CASSALSGGGLETQYF. The CDR3 DNA reads as TGTGCCAGCAGCGCCCTTAGCGGGGGGGGCCTAGAGACCCAGTACTTC.

This clone was recorded only once. The chain combines TRBV2 with TRBJ1-2; maybe TRBD1 (6 bases). Germline lookup yields CDR1 SNHLY and CDR2 FYNNEI. CDR3 size: 14 residues. V lost 6 bases, J lost 5 bases, and 16 bases lay in between. The CDR3 DNA follows: TGTGCCAGCAGCGACAGGAATCGTATATATGGCTACACCTTC. It specifies CASSDRNRIYGYTF. Variable domain in full (rest from reference TRBV2 and TRBJ1-2): EPEVTQTPSHQVTQMGQEVILRCVPISNHLYFYWYRQILGQKVEFLVSFYNNEISEKSEIFDDQFSVERPDGSNFTLKIRSTKLEDSAMYFCASSDRNRIYGYTFGSGTRLTVV.

CDR3 amino acids: CASSPREVDSPLHF. DNA of the CDR3: TGTGCCAGTAGTCCCCGGGAGGTTGATTCACCCCTCCACTTT. This sequence joins TRBV19 and TRBJ1-6; D is ambiguous. Germline-derived CDR1 and CDR2 are LNHDA and SQIVND (reference sequence). V was trimmed by 5 bases and J by 8 bases, leaving 13 bases between them. The CDR3 is 14 amino acids.

CDR3 loop: CASSSGGLLPEAFF. In nucleotides, the CDR3 is TGTGCCAGCAGCTCAGGGGGTTTACTCCCTGAAGCTTTCTTT. The chain employs TRBV7-9 and TRBJ1-1; TRBD1 matches at 7 bases. This CDR3 spans 14 amino acids. Germline V lookup: CDR1 SEHNR, CDR2 FQNEAQ (reference sequence). V was clipped by 4 bases and J by 6 bases; unmatched bases: 8.

The rearrangement joins TRBV4-3 to TRBJ2-2; a weak D match, TRBD2 (6 bases). Looked up from germline, CDR1 is LGHNA and CDR2 is YSLEER. Trimming took 1 base from V and 8 from J, leaving 14 bases between them. The CDR3 length is 15 residues. The CDR3 DNA follows: TGCGCCAGCAGCCAAGCGTGGGGCGGGGTGGGGGAGCTGTTTTTT. Protein: CASSQAWGGVGELFF.

This clone showed up just once. This CDR3 reads CAGFRIGGETQYF. CDR3 nucleotide sequence: TGTGCCGGGTTCCGTATAGGGGGAGAGACCCAGTACTTC. This chain uses TRBV2 with TRBJ2-5; the D gene is possibly TRBD1 (6 bases). This CDR3 comprises 13 residues. Germline lookup yields CDR1 SNHLY and CDR2 FYNNEI. With 11 bases removed from V and 4 bases from J, the gap between germline ends came to 17 bases.

In this sample, this clone turned up a few times. The chain links TRBV12-2 to TRBJ2-7; the D segment call TRBD1 is taken from the table without a DNA check. TRBV12-2 is given as a pseudogene. The CDR3 spans 15 residues. CDR3 nucleotide sequence: TGTGCAAGTCGCTCCCCCTACAGGGGGCGATACGAGCAGTACTTC. Translation: CASRSPYRGRYEQYF.

The rearrangement uses TRBV5-6 and TRBJ2-1; TRBD2 agrees at 8 bases. The CDR3 contains 16 residues. Germline values: CDR1 SGHDT, CDR2 YYEEEE. Trimming at V came to 1 base and at J to 0 bases, leaving 3 bases not matched to a gene. This chain's CDR3 is CASSLNSGSSYNEQFF. The DNA for the CDR3 is TGTGCCAGCAGCTTGAACAGCGGGAGCTCCTACAATGAGCAGTTCTTC.

This clone appeared once. The chain links TRBV28 to TRBJ1-1; 10 bases map to TRBD1. V gave up 3 bases and J gave up 4 bases; unmatched junction bases: 2. The germline V gene encodes CDR1 MDHEN and CDR2 SYDVKM. This CDR3 contains 14 residues. The CDR3 bases are TGTGCCAGCAGTTTGGGACAGGGGAGCACTGAAGCTTTCTTT. Its translation: CASSLGQGSTEAFF.

In its sample, this clone was seen a few times. The chain carries TRBV5-8 and TRBJ2-3; 10 bases agree with TRBD1. The V gene's germline CDR1 is SGHTS and CDR2 YDEGEE. The CDR3 contains 18 residues. Trimming cost V 0 bases and J 4 bases; bases outside gene matches: 11. The chain's CDR3 is CASSLGGQGLRGADTQYF. In DNA, the CDR3 is TGTGCCAGCAGCTTGGGGGGACAGGGGCTGAGGGGCGCAGATACGCAGTATTTT.

V usage is TRBV19 and J usage is TRBJ2-1, with TRBD2 matching over 15 bases. Germline V gene data show CDR1 as LNHDA and CDR2 as SQIVND (reference sequence). The CDR3 extends over 16 amino acids. V was clipped by 7 bases and J by 8 bases; unmatched bases: 9. As DNA, the CDR3 is TGTGCCAGTATGGGTTCGGGGACTAGCGGGAGGCATGAGCAGTTCTTC. Encoded protein: CASMGSGTSGRHEQFF.

CDR3 nucleotide sequence: TGTGCCAGCAGTGAATTCGGACTAGCGGGGACCAAGAGGAGCTCCTACGAGCAGTACTTC. This codes for CASSEFGLAGTKRSSYEQYF. The chain uses TRBV2 and TRBJ2-5; 12 bases line up with TRBD2. The better agreement between TRBJ2-7 and the DNA end casts doubt on the J call. Germline assignment: CDR1 SNHLY and CDR2 FYNNEI. The CDR3 totals 20 residues.

The V call is TRBV7-9, the J call TRBJ2-6, with D maybe TRBD2 (7 bases). V was shortened by 7 bases and J by 0 bases, with 16 bases between the two germline ends. The germline CDR1 and CDR2 sequences are SEHNR and FQNEAQ (reference sequence). The CDR3 has 17 residues. DNA for the CDR3: TGTGCCAGCATCCAGGGAGGGGGGGCCTCTGGGGCCAACGTCCTGACTTTC. Its protein product is CASIQGGGASGANVLTF. The entire variable domain, with the rest obtained from reference TRBV7-9 and TRBJ2-6, is as follows: DTGVSQNPRHKITKRGQNVTFRCDPISEHNRLYWYRQTLGQGPEFLTYFQNEAQLEKSRLLSDRFSAERPKGSFSTLEIQRTEQGDSAMYLCASIQGGGASGANVLTFGAGSRLTVL.

This clone occurred once. At the DNA level, this CDR3 is encoded by other sequences in the same sample as well. The genes are TRBV5-6 and TRBJ2-6; D is possibly TRBD2 (6 bases). Germline CDR1 is SGHDT and CDR2 is YYEEEE. V was clipped by 1 base and J by 0 bases, with 17 bases between them. CDR3 length: 19 residues. The CDR3 DNA is TGTGCCAGCAGCTTGCCGGGACTTTCAATCCTCTCTGGGGCCAACGTCCTGACTTTC. Its protein product is CASSLPGLSILSGANVLTF.

The chain links TRBV6-1 to TRBJ1-5, with a possible D match to TRBD1 (5 bases). The CDR3 contains 12 residues. V shed 5 bases and J shed 9 bases, with 11 bases lying between them. Germline CDR1 and CDR2: MNHNS and SASEGT. DNA for the CDR3: TGTGCCAGCAGTCTGGAGGGACTGCCCCAGCATTTT. The encoded protein is CASSLEGLPQHF.

J is TRBJ2-1 and V is TRBV5-6, with D unresolved. The length of the CDR3 is 13 residues. Germline V CDR1 and CDR2: SGHDT, YYEEEE. V was clipped by 6 bases and J by 5 bases, with 12 bases between them. DNA for the CDR3: TGTGCCAGCACCCTACAGTTCCACAATGAGCAGTTCTTC. Its translation: CASTLQFHNEQFF.